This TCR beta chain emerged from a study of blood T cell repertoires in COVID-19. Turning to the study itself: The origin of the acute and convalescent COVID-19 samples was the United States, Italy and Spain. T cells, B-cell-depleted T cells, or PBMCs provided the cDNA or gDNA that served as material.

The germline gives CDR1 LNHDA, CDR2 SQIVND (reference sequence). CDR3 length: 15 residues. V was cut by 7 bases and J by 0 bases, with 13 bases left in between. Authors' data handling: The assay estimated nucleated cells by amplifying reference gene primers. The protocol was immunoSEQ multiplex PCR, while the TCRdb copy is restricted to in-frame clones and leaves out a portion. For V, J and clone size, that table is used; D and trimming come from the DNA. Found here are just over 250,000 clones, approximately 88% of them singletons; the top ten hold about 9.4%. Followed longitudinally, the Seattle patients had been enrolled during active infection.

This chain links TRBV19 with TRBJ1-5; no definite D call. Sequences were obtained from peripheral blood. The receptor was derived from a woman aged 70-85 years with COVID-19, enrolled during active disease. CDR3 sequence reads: CASTLRRNSNQPQHF. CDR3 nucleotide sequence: TGTGCCAGTACCCTGCGGAGGAATAGCAATCAGCCCCAGCATTTT.